These 28 T cell receptor beta chains came from one sample sequenced in a study of cytomegalovirus exposure and HLA in healthy donors listed by TCRdb under 2017. The library was built by means of the immunoSEQ multiplex PCR assay. A mixture of 60 forward primers for TCR Vbeta segments and 13 reverse primers for TCR Jbeta segments was used in the multiplex PCR. TCRdb carries this immuneACCESS record with in-frame sequences only. Its versions omit some clonotypes, under half of them owing to an unresolved V gene in the studies checked, with the rest unexplained. The sample table contains 130,000 or so clones; only one count was recorded for about 74% of them. Roughly 4.5% of the sample is in the top ten clones. What was sequenced was PBMCs. All receptors derive from a man aged 18 to 29 in good health and CMV-seropositive.

This clone occurred a few times. The V gene is TRBV6-1, the J gene TRBJ2-2, with D hard to call. This CDR3 region has 12 residues. Per germline, CDR1 MNHNS and CDR2 SASEGT. Trimming took off 7 bases at V and 3 bases at J, with 6 bases between the two ends. The CDR3 reads CASTRDTGELFF. As DNA, the CDR3 is TGTGCCAGCACCCGAGACACCGGGGAGCTGTTTTTT.

The rearrangement joins TRBV28 to TRBJ2-7; D may be TRBD1 (6 bases). The CDR3 totals 13 residues. Looked up from germline, CDR1 is MDHEN and CDR2 is SYDVKM. Trimming removed 6 bases at V and 4 bases at J, with 13 bases between. CDR3 in DNA: TGTGCCAGCAGAACAACAGGGATTTACGAGCAGTACTTC. Residues: CASRTTGIYEQYF.

The genes are TRBV7-2 and TRBJ1-1; 7 bases match TRBD1. CDR3 length equals 15 residues. The germline V gene encodes CDR1 SGHTA and CDR2 FQGNSA. J gave up 5 bases and V 1 base, and 7 bases lay outside the gene matches. The CDR3 region has the DNA TGTGCCAGCAGCTTAGTTGGACAGGCAGGGACTGAAGCTTTCTTT. Protein product: CASSLVGQAGTEAFF.

V usage is TRBV29-1 and J usage is TRBJ1-5; TRBD1 is a possible D gene (5 bases). V lost 6 bases and J lost 2, with 8 bases in between. CDR1 is SQVTM and CDR2 is ANQGSEA in the germline V gene. The CDR3 has 12 residues. CDR3 region: CSVGGGNQPQHF. The CDR3 DNA follows: TGCAGCGTGGGGGGGGGCAATCAGCCCCAGCATTTT.

The chain couples TRBV27 to TRBJ2-7; D might be TRBD2 (5 bases). From germline, CDR1 is MNHEY and CDR2 SMNVEV (reference sequence). CDR3 size: 14 residues. Trimming left V 3 bases short and J 3 bases short, with 12 bases between. DNA for the CDR3: TGTGCCAGCAGTTTTGGGAGCCGCAACTACGAGCAGTACTTC. It codes for CASSFGSRNYEQYF.

This chain connects TRBV2 to TRBJ2-1, with 9 positions matching TRBD2. Germline V CDR1 and CDR2: SNHLY, FYNNEI. The CDR3 totals 15 residues. V gave up 2 bases and J gave up 3 bases; unmatched junction bases: 2. CDR3 protein: CASSERLADYNEQFF. The CDR3 region has the DNA TGTGCCAGCAGTGAACGACTAGCGGACTACAATGAGCAGTTCTTC.

This chain links TRBV28 with TRBJ2-1; the D gene is possibly TRBD1 (6 bases). V lost 4 bases and J 0 bases, leaving 13 bases between the germline ends. Germline lookup yields CDR1 MDHEN and CDR2 SYDVKM. This CDR3 spans 16 amino acids. In DNA, the CDR3 is TGTGCCAGCAGTTCTCTGGGGGCCCTCTCCTACAATGAGCAGTTCTTC. The encoded protein is CASSSLGALSYNEQFF.

Here the CDR3 DNA reads TGTGCCAGCAGCCAAGTTGGGAGCAATGAGCAGTTCTTC. Translated: CASSQVGSNEQFF. The chain uses TRBV4-2 and TRBJ2-1, with a weak D call TRBD2 (5 bases). Trimming pared 1 base from V and 6 bases from J, leaving 7 bases between. Germline V CDR1 and CDR2: LGHNA, YNFKEQ. The CDR3 runs 13 residues.

The genes are TRBV6-1 and TRBJ1-2; tentatively, D is TRBD1 (6 bases). V lost 7 bases to trimming and J lost 4 bases, with 13 bases between them. This CDR3 region has 13 residues. The V gene's germline CDR1 is MNHNS and CDR2 SASEGT. The CDR3 DNA follows: TGTGCCAGCAATATTTGGGACACCTATGGCTACACCTTC. It specifies CASNIWDTYGYTF.

V gene TRBV6-5 combines with J gene TRBJ2-3, with TRBD2 matching over 8 bases. The CDR3 totals 15 residues. The germline V gene has CDR1 MNHEY and CDR2 SVGAGI. With V trimmed by 1 base and J by 0 bases, 0 bases remained unmatched. The CDR3 here is CASSYLAGSTDTQYF. In DNA form, the CDR3 reads TGTGCCAGCAGTTACTTAGCGGGAAGCACAGATACGCAGTATTTT.

The rearrangement joins TRBV4-1 to TRBJ1-1, with 8 bases identical to TRBD1. CDR1 and CDR2 (germline): MGHRA, YSYEKL. The junction had 10 bases not matched to a gene; V was cut back by 7 bases and J by 0 bases. The CDR3 runs to 16 residues. The CDR3 protein is CASTIGTGTLNTEAFF. In DNA form, the CDR3 reads TGCGCCAGCACCATAGGGACAGGAACTTTGAACACTGAAGCTTTCTTT.

The chain carries TRBV25-1 and TRBJ2-7; weak D call: TRBD2 (6 bases). V was trimmed by 7 bases and J by 4 bases, leaving 8 bases between them. The V gene's germline CDR1 is MGHDK and CDR2 SYGVNS. CDR3 length equals 11 residues. CDR3 in amino acids: CASKEGYEQYF. The DNA of the CDR3 is TGTGCCAGCAAGGAGGGTTACGAGCAGTACTTC.

J is TRBJ2-1 and V is TRBV18, with D uncertain. CDR1 is KGHSH and CDR2 is LQKENI in the germline V gene. V gave up 4 bases and J gave up 0 bases, with 4 bases separating them. The CDR3 totals 13 residues. Here the CDR3 reads CASSLSSYNEQFF. The DNA for the CDR3 is TGTGCCAGCTCACTTAGCTCCTACAATGAGCAGTTCTTC.

The J gene is TRBJ1-5, the V gene TRBV10-3; a weak D match, TRBD1 (6 bases). CDR3 size: 17 residues. The germline V gene encodes CDR1 ENHRY and CDR2 SYGVKD. V was shortened by 0 bases and J by 2 bases, with 14 bases between the two germline ends. The DNA for the CDR3 is TGTGCCATCAGTGAGTCGCACAGGGCGAGGGGCAATCAGCCCCAGCATTTT. Its protein product is CAISESHRARGNQPQHF.

V usage is TRBV9 and J usage is TRBJ2-1; D gene unclear. Trimming shortened V by 0 bases and J by 8 bases, and 9 bases separated the two germline ends. The CDR3 covers 13 residues. Germline CDR1 and CDR2: SGDLS and YYNGEE. CDR3 sequence (DNA): TGTGCCAGCAGCGTAGGACATGGTGATGAGCAGTTCTTC. It encodes CASSVGHGDEQFF.

This clone was picked up a small number of times. The chain has TRBV13 and TRBJ2-1; no definite D call. The CDR3 runs 11 residues. V lost 8 bases, J lost 7 bases, and 9 bases lay in between. Germline V lookup: CDR1 PRHDT, CDR2 FYEKMQ (reference sequence). CDR3 in amino acids: CASAQVNEQFF. The CDR3 DNA follows: TGTGCCAGCGCCCAGGTGAATGAGCAGTTCTTC.

The CDR3: CASRRSSGGGTGELFF. CDR3 in DNA: TGTGCCAGCAGGCGATCTAGCGGGGGGGGCACCGGGGAGCTGTTTTTT. This chain uses TRBV7-2 with TRBJ2-2; 12 bases align to TRBD2. The length of the CDR3 is 16 residues. The germline CDR1 and CDR2 sequences are SGHTA and FQGNSA. With 6 bases clipped from V and 4 bases from J, the junction kept 6 bases outside the gene matches. Complete variable domain (other parts from reference TRBV7-2 and TRBJ2-2): GAGVSQSPSNKVTEKGKDVELRCDPISGHTALYWYRQSLGQGLEFLIYFQGNSAPDKSGLPSDRFSAERTGGSVSTLTIQRTQQEDSAVYLCASRRSSGGGTGELFFGEGSRLTVL.

The chain is built from TRBV19 and TRBJ1-5, with 9 nucleotides matching TRBD1. This CDR3 has 15 amino acids. Per germline, CDR1 LNHDA and CDR2 SQIVND (reference sequence). Trimming at V came to 3 bases and at J to 2 bases, leaving 2 bases not matched to a gene. Here the CDR3 DNA reads TGTGCCAGTAGTATTAGGACAGGGGGCAATCAGCCCCAGCATTTT. This sequence encodes CASSIRTGGNQPQHF.

The chain uses TRBV27 and TRBJ2-7; D not certain. V was cut by 0 bases and J by 2 bases, with 8 bases left in between. This CDR3 spans 14 amino acids. Germline V gene data show CDR1 as MNHEY and CDR2 as SMNVEV (reference sequence). CDR3 sequence (DNA): TGTGCCAGCAGTTTATCCCCGATAGCCTACGAGCAGTACTTC. This codes for CASSLSPIAYEQYF.

This chain joins TRBV7-9 and TRBJ2-4; weak D call: TRBD2 (6 bases). In germline, CDR1 is SEHNR, CDR2 FQNEAQ (reference sequence). The CDR3 runs to 14 residues. Trimming took 1 base from V and 6 from J, leaving 10 bases between them. The DNA of the CDR3 is TGTGCCAGCAGCTTAGTAAAGGGAGGAAACATTCAGTACTTC. Its translation: CASSLVKGGNIQYF.

For the CDR3, the DNA is TGCGCCAGCAGCCAAGCTCACGGGGCAGGGGGAGACTCTGGAAACACCATATATTTT. Translating it yields CASSQAHGAGGDSGNTIYF. The chain links TRBV4-1 to TRBJ1-3; 7 nucleotides agree with TRBD1. Germline assignment: CDR1 MGHRA and CDR2 YSYEKL. This CDR3 contains 19 residues. With V trimmed by 1 base and J by 0 bases, 12 bases remained unmatched.

The chain is built from TRBV6-1 and TRBJ1-6; D remains ambiguous. Per germline, CDR1 MNHNS and CDR2 SASEGT. The CDR3 contains 15 residues. V lost 1 base to trimming and J lost 8 bases, with 12 bases between them. This CDR3 reads CASSEVTVLDSPLHF. The CDR3 DNA reads as TGTGCCAGCAGTGAAGTCACAGTACTGGATTCACCCCTCCACTTT.

The chain is built from TRBV9 and TRBJ2-5; D is ambiguous. The V and J ends lost 0 bases and 3 bases respectively, with 9 bases between them. CDR3 length equals 14 residues. Germline V gene sequence: CDR1 SGDLS, CDR2 YYNGEE. The CDR3 here is CASSVGPVKETQYF. CDR3 coding DNA: TGTGCCAGCAGCGTAGGGCCAGTAAAAGAGACCCAGTACTTC.

This chain uses TRBV6-5 with TRBJ1-4; no clear D gene. CDR3 length: 15 residues. Germline assignment: CDR1 MNHEY and CDR2 SVGAGI. V was pared by 8 bases and J by 0 bases, with 13 bases between. CDR3 in amino acids: CASGQFGTTNEKLFF. CDR3 coding DNA: TGTGCCAGCGGGCAGTTCGGGACAACTAATGAAAAACTGTTTTTT.

The genes are TRBV29-1 and TRBJ2-7; 10 bases are shared with TRBD1. The CDR3 consists of 13 residues. In germline, CDR1 is SQVTM, CDR2 ANQGSEA. The V and J ends lost 7 bases and 1 base, in that order; junction bases with no gene match: 4. CDR3 amino acids: CSAGQGVSYEQYF. In DNA form, the CDR3 reads TGCAGCGCCGGACAGGGGGTATCCTACGAGCAGTACTTC.

The table lists this clone with a few counts. The chain recombines TRBV6-5 with TRBJ2-1; 9 bases match TRBD2. CDR1 and CDR2 from the germline V gene are MNHEY and SVGAGI. This CDR3 has 16 residues. The V gene end was trimmed by 4 bases and the J gene end by 5 bases; junction bases not matched to a gene: 9. The CDR3 DNA reads as TGTGCCAGCAGTTCCCGCGGACTAGCGCATGACAATGAGCAGTTCTTC. As protein: CASSSRGLAHDNEQFF.

This clone was recorded a few times. This chain connects TRBV10-3 to TRBJ1-1, with D maybe TRBD1 (6 bases). V lost 3 bases and J 4 bases, leaving 6 bases between the germline ends. CDR3 length: 12 amino acids. The germline gives CDR1 ENHRY, CDR2 SYGVKD. CDR3 coding DNA: TGTGCCATCAGTGACAGGGGCACTGAAGCTTTCTTT. Amino acids: CAISDRGTEAFF.

The chain couples TRBV18 to TRBJ2-3; a possible D gene is TRBD1 (5 bases). Trimming took off 3 bases at V and 6 bases at J, with 13 bases between the two ends. CDR1 and CDR2 (germline): KGHSH, LQKENI. The CDR3 sequence is 14 residues long. The CDR3 is CASSPLDSSDTQYF. CDR3 coding DNA: TGTGCCAGCTCACCCCTAGACAGTTCGGATACGCAGTATTTT.